The rows below give T cell receptor beta chains drawn from one sample of a study of cytomegalovirus exposure and HLA in healthy donors. Method: immunoSEQ multiplex PCR; TCRdb's copy keeps in-frame clones and lacks some. The sample consists of around 67,000 clones, 68% of them appearing once. The sequenced sample consisted of PBMCs. These receptors all stem from a woman aged 30 to 39 in good health and CMV-seronegative. Both conserved end residues are part of each CDR3. A D gene is named only where the DNA matches it firmly. Clone size is given for some rows only: seen once, a few or many times, or a class if the clone is expanded.

-,TRBJ1-5,TRBV4-3,-,CASSQDLSYQPQHF,TGCGCCAGCAGCCAAGATCTGAGTTATCAGCCCCAGCATTTT
TRBD2,TRBJ2-7,TRBV11-2,-,CASSWGLDYEQYF,TGTGCCAGCAGTTGGGGACTAGACTACGAGCAGTACTTC
TRBD1,TRBJ2-7,TRBV5-1,-,CASPRDRTVYEQYF,TGCGCTTCCCCCCGGGACAGGACAGTCTACGAGCAGTACTTC
TRBD2,TRBJ2-7,TRBV7-9,-,CSSSATSGGHSYEQYF,TGTTCCAGCAGCGCGACTAGCGGGGGCCACTCCTACGAGCAGTACTTC
-,TRBJ1-6,TRBV27,-,CASTPGQMGSPLHF,TGTGCCAGCACCCCCGGACAGATGGGTTCACCCCTCCACTTT
-,TRBJ1-6,TRBV6-9,once,CASSPGSGPNSPLHF,TGTGCCAGCAGTCCAGGGTCAGGCCCCAATTCACCCCTCCACTTT
-,TRBJ2-2,TRBV4-3,few,CASSQGQSLTGELFF,TGCGCCAGCAGCCAAGGACAGAGCTTGACCGGGGAGCTGTTTTTT
-,TRBJ2-2,TRBV7-9,-,CSSSSIGLSNTGELFF,TGTTCCAGCAGCTCGATTGGACTATCCAACACCGGGGAGCTGTTTTTT
TRBD1,TRBJ2-3,TRBV19,-,CASRPQGSTDTQYF,TGTGCCAGTCGCCCACAGGGGTCTACAGATACGCAGTATTTT
-,TRBJ1-2,TRBV30,-,CAWSDRDYGYTF,TGTGCCTGGAGTGACAGGGACTATGGCTACACCTTC
-,TRBJ1-2,TRBV4-1,once,CASSQDGQGYGYTF,TGCGCCAGCAGCCAAGATGGGCAGGGCTATGGCTACACCTTC
-,TRBJ1-4,TRBV5-1,few,CASRGLGGDSTNEKLFF,TGCGCCAGCAGAGGATTGGGGGGTGACTCAACTAATGAAAAACTGTTTTTT
-,TRBJ1-5,TRBV10-3,few,CAISERVGDQPQHF,TGTGCCATCAGTGAGCGGGTGGGAGATCAGCCCCAGCATTTT
TRBD1,TRBJ1-2,TRBV6-6,-,CASSPGQGSGYTF,TGTGCCAGCAGCCCGGGACAGGGGTCTGGCTACACCTTC
-,TRBJ1-4,TRBV28,-,CASSFGASEKLFF,TGTGCCAGCAGTTTTGGGGCGAGTGAAAAACTGTTTTTT
-,TRBJ1-1,TRBV29-1,few,CSAWERGTEAFF,TGCAGCGCCTGGGAACGGGGGACTGAAGCTTTCTTT
-,TRBJ2-7,TRBV11-1,-,CASSPAGPYSYEQYF,TGTGCCAGCAGCCCCGCGGGGCCTTACTCCTACGAGCAGTACTTC
-,TRBJ1-1,TRBV29-1,-,CSESRARGTEAFF,TGCAGCGAGTCAAGGGCGCGGGGCACTGAAGCTTTCTTT
TRBD1,TRBJ1-5,TRBV19,-,CASSVGGQGFQPQHF,TGTGCCAGTAGTGTAGGGGGACAGGGGTTTCAGCCCCAGCATTTT
TRBD2,TRBJ2-3,TRBV14,-,CASSQDSGATDTQYF,TGTGCCAGCAGCCAAGATAGCGGGGCTACAGATACGCAGTATTTT
-,TRBJ2-3,TRBV27,-,CASGRNRATTDTQYF,TGTGCCAGCGGACGAAACAGGGCGACCACAGATACGCAGTATTTT
TRBD1,TRBJ2-5,TRBV5-4,-,CASSGRTGGALETQYF,TGTGCCAGCAGCGGGAGGACAGGGGGCGCGTTGGAGACCCAGTACTTC
-,TRBJ1-5,TRBV6-1,-,CASSLPGSNQPQHF,TGTGCCAGCAGTTTACCGGGTAGCAATCAGCCCCAGCATTTT
TRBD1,TRBJ2-7,TRBV5-1,-,CASTGQGYEQYF,TGCGCCAGCACGGGACAGGGCTACGAGCAGTACTTC
-,TRBJ1-1,TRBV18,once,CASSDTGPRGYAFF,TGTGCCAGCTCAGACACCGGGCCCCGGGGGTATGCTTTCTTT
-,TRBJ1-2,TRBV6-5,few,CASSYGRGRGYTF,TGTGCCAGCAGTTACGGGAGGGGCAGGGGCTACACCTTC
-,TRBJ1-5,TRBV28,-,CASSSTGNSNQPQHF,TGTGCCAGCAGTAGTACAGGTAATAGCAATCAGCCCCAGCATTTT
TRBD2,TRBJ2-1,TRBV19,-,CASTNNGLAGYNEQFF,TGTGCCAGTACTAACAACGGACTAGCGGGTTACAATGAGCAGTTCTTC
-,TRBJ1-1,TRBV7-9,-,CASSLQGGVTEAFF,TGTGCCAGCAGCTTGCAGGGCGGGGTAACTGAAGCTTTCTTT
-,TRBJ1-5,TRBV9,-,CASTQGPYSNQPQHF,TGTGCCAGCACTCAGGGCCCTTATAGCAATCAGCCCCAGCATTTT
TRBD1,TRBJ1-2,TRBV6-7,once,CASSYGDRVPLDGYTF,TGTGCCAGCAGTTACGGGGACAGGGTGCCCCTGGATGGCTACACCTTC
-,TRBJ2-6,TRBV5-6,few,CASSLGLREPGANVLTF,TGTGCCAGCAGCTTGGGGTTGAGGGAGCCTGGGGCCAACGTCCTGACTTTC
-,TRBJ1-1,TRBV7-9,-,CASSFTSGNTEAFF,TGTGCCAGCAGCTTTACTTCGGGGAACACTGAAGCTTTCTTT
TRBD1,TRBJ2-1,TRBV19,-,CASSMGQINEQFF,TGTGCCAGTAGTATGGGACAGATCAATGAGCAGTTCTTC
TRBD1,TRBJ2-7,TRBV5-6,-,CASSGTTGTYEQCF,TGTGCCAGCAGCGGTACGACAGGGACCTACGAGCAGTGCTTC